These 18 T cell receptor beta chains originate from one sample sequenced in a study of CD8 T cells in ankylosing spondylitis. TCRdb re-analysed the 5' RACE reads in MiXCR, keeping a single row per CDR3 protein. The sample consists of approximately 200,000 distinct CDR3 sequences, 9.5% to 15% of them appearing once. Input material: blood, either unsorted or a sorted T cell fraction (not recorded which). Receptors were obtained from a male donor with ankylosing spondylitis or in good health (not recorded which).

The rearrangement uses TRBV6-6 and TRBJ1-1; 7 bases map to TRBD1. The J segment lost 8 bases and the V segment lost 5 bases, leaving 5 bases of the junction unmatched. From germline, CDR1 is MNHNY and CDR2 SVGAGI (reference sequence). CDR3 length equals 12 residues. The chain's CDR3 is CASSGGQIEAFF. The CDR3 DNA reads as TGTGCCAGCAGTGGGGGACAGATAGAAGCTTTCTTT.

This clonotype occurred many times. The chain links TRBV12-3 or TRBV12-4 to TRBJ2-5, with 8 bases fitting TRBD1. With 3 bases clipped from V and 4 bases from J, the junction kept 7 bases outside the gene matches. The CDR3 is made up of 15 amino acids. The CDR3 loop reads CASSFGTGGLETQYF. The CDR3 DNA is TGTGCCAGCAGTTTCGGGACAGGCGGTTTAGAGACCCAGTACTTC.

The gene calls are TRBV29-1 and TRBJ2-5; D call uncertain. Looked up from germline, CDR1 is SQVTM and CDR2 is ANQGSEA. Trimming took 3 bases from V and 4 from J, leaving 15 bases between them. The CDR3 length is 14 residues. The CDR3 region has the DNA TGCAGCGTTGATGGCGTCAGGACCCCAGAGACCCAGTACTTC. It translates to CSVDGVRTPETQYF.

This chain joins TRBV6-5 and TRBJ2-5, with 10 bases matching TRBD2. This CDR3 contains 18 residues. Germline CDR1 reads MNHEY; CDR2 reads SVGAGI. V was clipped by 2 bases and J by 1 base; unmatched bases: 10. The CDR3 coding sequence is TGTGCCAGCAGTTACCCCGAAAAGCGGGGGGGAAGCCAAGAGACCCAGTACTTC. It yields the protein CASSYPEKRGGSQETQYF.

This clonotype has only a few counts. The chain carries TRBV7-9 and TRBJ2-3; D is perhaps TRBD2 (7 bases). Trimming stripped 6 bases from V and 5 bases from J, with 15 bases between. The CDR3 contains 14 residues. Germline CDR1 and CDR2: SEHNR and FQNEAQ (reference sequence). CDR3 DNA: TGTGCCAGCAGGGGAGGGGGGGCTAAAGATACGCAGTATTTT. Encoded protein: CASRGGGAKDTQYF. Full variable domain (rest looked up from reference TRBV7-9 and TRBJ2-3): DTGVSQNPRHKITKRGQNVTFRCDPISEHNRLYWYRQTLGQGPEFLTYFQNEAQLEKSRLLSDRFSAERPKGSFSTLEIQRTEQGDSAMYLCASRGGGAKDTQYFGPGTRLTVL.

The chain has TRBV12-3 or TRBV12-4 and TRBJ1-2; TRBD1 matches at 7 bases. With V trimmed by 6 bases and J by 2 bases, 9 bases remained unmatched. The CDR3 runs 15 residues. For the CDR3, the DNA is TGTGCCAGCAGCACCACCACAGGGGTCAACTATGGCTACACCTTC. This translates into CASSTTTGVNYGYTF.

In this sample, this clonotype turned up a few times. In nucleotides, the CDR3 is TGCAGCGTTGAAGTTGGATACACCGGGGAGCTGTTTTTT. Protein product: CSVEVGYTGELFF. The V gene is TRBV29-1, the J gene TRBJ2-2; D remains ambiguous. This CDR3 comprises 13 residues. The germline V gene encodes CDR1 SQVTM and CDR2 ANQGSEA. With 1 base removed from V and 3 bases from J, the gap between germline ends came to 6 bases.

The chain joins TRBV12-3 or TRBV12-4 to TRBJ2-1, with 12 bases that match TRBD2. The CDR3 has 14 residues. With 6 bases clipped from V and 9 bases from J, the junction kept 6 bases outside the gene matches. CDR3 amino acids: CASRRLAGVSEQFF. CDR3 bases: TGTGCCAGCAGGCGACTAGCGGGAGTTAGTGAGCAGTTCTTC.

The rearrangement joins TRBV7-9 to TRBJ1-3; D remains ambiguous. The germline V gene has CDR1 SEHNR and CDR2 FQNEAQ (reference sequence). The CDR3 sequence is 16 residues long. V lost 5 bases and J lost 4, with 18 bases in between. CDR3 sequence: CASSPPPLGSGNTIYF. The DNA for the CDR3 is TGTGCCAGCAGCCCCCCCCCCCTGGGATCGGGAAACACCATATATTTT. Supplemented by reference TRBV7-9 and TRBJ1-3, the full variable domain reads DTGVSQNPRHKITKRGQNVTFRCDPISEHNRLYWYRQTLGQGPEFLTYFQNEAQLEKSRLLSDRFSAERPKGSFSTLEIQRTEQGDSAMYLCASSPPPLGSGNTIYFGEGSWLTVV.

A single count supports this clonotype. The rearrangement links TRBV5-1 to TRBJ1-2, with D hard to call. Germline CDR1 SGHRS, CDR2 YFSETQ. V was trimmed by 4 bases and J by 4 bases, leaving 17 bases between them. This CDR3 has 15 amino acids. The CDR3 region has the DNA TGCGCCAGCAGCCTGGGGTTCAGCCGGAGCTATGGCTACACCTTC. Its protein product is CASSLGFSRSYGYTF.

This chain connects TRBV9 to TRBJ2-3; D is possibly TRBD1 (6 bases). Germline V gene sequence: CDR1 SGDLS, CDR2 YYNGEE. The CDR3 runs to 16 residues. V dropped 4 bases and J dropped 5 bases, with 20 bases sitting between them. CDR3 in amino acids: CASSTLQGTGIDTQYF. The CDR3, as DNA: TGTGCCAGCAGCACCCTACAGGGAACGGGAATAGATACGCAGTATTTT. The variable domain in full, with the rest retrieved from reference TRBV9 and TRBJ2-3, is DSGVTQTPKHLITATGQRVTLRCSPRSGDLSVYWYQQSLDQGLQFLIQYYNGEERAKGNILERFSAQQFPDLHSELNLSSLELGDSALYFCASSTLQGTGIDTQYFGPGTRLTVL.

The rearrangement links TRBV6-2 or TRBV6-3 to TRBJ2-1; TRBD2 is a possible D gene (7 bases). This CDR3 region has 17 residues. Germline CDR1 reads MNHEY; CDR2 reads SVGEGT. V gave up 2 bases and J gave up 4 bases, with 18 bases separating them. This CDR3 reads CASSYGLARGGYNEQFF. The CDR3 region has the DNA TGTGCCAGCAGTTACGGCCTAGCAAGGGGGGGTTACAATGAGCAGTTCTTC.

The sample holds many counts of this clonotype. This chain uses TRBV5-1 with TRBJ2-1; weak D call: TRBD2 (6 bases). This CDR3 spans 17 amino acids. Germline values: CDR1 SGHRS, CDR2 YFSETQ. V was trimmed by 4 bases and J by 8 bases, leaving 25 bases between them. The CDR3 DNA follows: TGCGCCAGCAGCCCCACCCCGGGACTCCCGGGGGACTATGAGCAGTTCTTC. This sequence encodes CASSPTPGLPGDYEQFF.

This clonotype was observed many times. The V and J genes are TRBV11-2 and TRBJ2-7; D is uncertain. The V gene's germline CDR1 is SGHAT and CDR2 FQNNGV. V lost 3 bases, J lost 0 bases, and 15 bases lay in between. This CDR3 contains 16 residues. CDR3 residues: CASSFEGFGFSYEQYF. DNA of the CDR3: TGTGCCAGCAGCTTTGAAGGGTTTGGGTTCTCCTACGAGCAGTACTTC.

In this sample, this clonotype turned up many times. The chain couples TRBV4-1 to TRBJ1-1, with 7 bases identical to TRBD1. The CDR3 is made up of 15 amino acids. V lost 0 bases and J lost 5; bases outside the gene matches: 6. CDR1 is MGHRA and CDR2 is YSYEKL in the germline V gene. The CDR3 protein is CASSQDTGAGTEAFF. The CDR3 DNA follows: TGCGCCAGCAGCCAAGATACAGGGGCTGGGACTGAAGCTTTCTTT.

This clonotype showed up just a few times. The J gene is TRBJ2-5, the V gene TRBV11-2; TRBD1 or TRBD2 may be the D gene (5 bases each). The CDR3 is made up of 17 amino acids. V shed 0 bases and J shed 2 bases, with 16 bases lying between them. Germline CDR1 reads SGHAT; CDR2 reads FQNNGV. The chain's CDR3 is CASSLDPRDVIQETQYF. CDR3 coding DNA: TGTGCCAGCAGCTTAGATCCGAGGGACGTGATACAAGAGACCCAGTACTTC. Complete variable domain (other parts from reference TRBV11-2 and TRBJ2-5): EAGVAQSPRYKIIEKRQSVAFWCNPISGHATLYWYQQILGQGPKLLIQFQNNGVVDDSQLPKDRFSAERLKGVDSTLKIQPAKLEDSAVYLCASSLDPRDVIQETQYFGPGTRLLVL.

The V and J genes are TRBV27 and TRBJ1-6, with 11 bases fitting TRBD1. Germline loops: CDR1 MNHEY, CDR2 SMNVEV (reference sequence). The CDR3 spans 15 residues. V trimming: 4 bases; J trimming: 9 bases; junction bases outside the gene matches: 5. CDR3 nucleotides: TGTGCCAGCAGTTCCGGGACAGGGGGAAGTTCACCCCTCCACTTT. This gives the protein CASSSGTGGSSPLHF.

This clonotype has just a few counts. The chain recombines TRBV4-2 with TRBJ2-3; maybe TRBD1 (6 bases). The CDR3 loop spans 17 amino acids. CDR1 LGHNA and CDR2 YNFKEQ come from the germline V gene. Deletions cut 5 bases from V and 1 base from J, with 19 bases between. The CDR3 loop is CASSGPRTGSGTDTQYF. The CDR3 DNA reads TGTGCCAGCAGCGGACCTCGAACAGGGTCCGGCACAGATACGCAGTATTTT.